The source of this T cell receptor (beta chain) is a study of PD-1 blockade in classical Hodgkin lymphoma. V gave up 4 bases and J gave up 5 bases, with 24 bases separating them. Germline CDR1 and CDR2: MGHDK and SYGVNS. The CDR3 runs to 17 residues. Some clones are missing from TCRdb's copy, which holds only in-frame ones; the method was immunoSEQ multiplex PCR. Among fewer than 110,000 clones, 75% to 90% were seen once, and the ten largest hold under 7.5%. All patients relapsed after autologous stem cell transplantation, and brentuximab vedotin exposure varied. The study, taken as a whole, reports: Patients starting nivolumab less than 1 year after ASCT had lower diversity and were excluded from later analyses. Repertoires differed for reasons still undefined, possibly disease activity or prior therapy. Complete responders' diversity at baseline resembled that of newly diagnosed patients. Newly diagnosed patients were said to have less baseline TCR diversity than healthy donors did.

For this clone: Its antigen is currently unknown.

The chain carries TRBV25-1 and TRBJ2-7; D is unresolved. The sequence came from a human donor with classical Hodgkin lymphoma. The specimen comprised peripheral blood mononuclear cells (PBMCs), sampled before the second cycle of nivolumab. CDR3 residues: CASSGPLSPEIGDEQYF. The CDR3 DNA sequence: TGTGCCAGCAGTGGCCCCCTCTCGCCCGAAATTGGAGACGAGCAGTACTTC.